This T cell receptor beta chain was recorded in a study of CD8 T cells in Susac syndrome. With regard to this clonotype: Its target is unknown.

CDR3 size: 12 residues. CDR1 MNHEY and CDR2 SVGAGI come from the germline V gene. V lost 6 bases to trimming and J lost 5 bases, with 11 bases between them. Reverse transcription of roughly 0.45 to 1 ug RNA was carried out with random hexamers. Using its own MiXCR run on the immunoSEQ multiplex PCR reads, TCRdb lists one record per CDR3 protein. The table lists about 53,000 distinct CDR3 sequences, 95% of them singletons. Study-wide results and limits: Regarding the TCR sequencing and HLA analysis, the study admitted that a relatively small number of individuals were involved.

The V gene is TRBV6-5, the J gene TRBJ2-7, with a weak D call TRBD2 (5 bases). The sequence was obtained from a human donor with Susac syndrome. The specimen was CD8+ T cells from PBMCs. CDR3 DNA sequence: TGTGCCAGCAGCCCCCGGGGAGACGAGCAGTACTTC. The encoded protein is CASSPRGDEQYF.